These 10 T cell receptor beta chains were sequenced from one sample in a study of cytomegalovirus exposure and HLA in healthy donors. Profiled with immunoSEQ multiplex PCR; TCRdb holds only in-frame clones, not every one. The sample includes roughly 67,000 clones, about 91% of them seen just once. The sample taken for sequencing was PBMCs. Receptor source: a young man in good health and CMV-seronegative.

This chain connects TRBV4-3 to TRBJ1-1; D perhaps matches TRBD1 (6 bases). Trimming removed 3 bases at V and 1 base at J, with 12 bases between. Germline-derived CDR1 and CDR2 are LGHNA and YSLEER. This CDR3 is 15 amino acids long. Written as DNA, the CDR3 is TGCGCCAGCAGCCAGGACAGCCCCCGGAACACTGAAGCTTTCTTT. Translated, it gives CASSQDSPRNTEAFF.

Here the CDR3 DNA reads TGTGCCAGTAGTATCCCCAGCGGGAGAGGCAATGAGCAGTTCTTC. This codes for CASSIPSGRGNEQFF. The chain recombines TRBV19 with TRBJ2-1, with TRBD2 matching 8 bases. In germline, CDR1 is LNHDA, CDR2 SQIVND (reference sequence). The CDR3 extends over 15 amino acids. V gave up 3 bases and J gave up 6 bases; unmatched junction bases: 7.

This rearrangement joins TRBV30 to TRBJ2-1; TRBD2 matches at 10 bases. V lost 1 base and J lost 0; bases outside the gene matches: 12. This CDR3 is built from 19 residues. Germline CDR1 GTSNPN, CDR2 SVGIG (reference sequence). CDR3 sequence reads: CAWSGGSSGRSSSYNEQFF. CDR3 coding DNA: TGTGCCTGGAGTGGCGGGAGTAGCGGGAGGTCCAGCTCCTACAATGAGCAGTTCTTC. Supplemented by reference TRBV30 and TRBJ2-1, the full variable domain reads SQTIHQWPATLVQPVGSPLSLECTVEGTSNPNLYWYRQAAGRGLQLLFYSVGIGQISSEVPQNLSASRPQDRQFILSSKKLLLSDSGFYLCAWSGGSSGRSSSYNEQFFGPGTRLTVL.

The CDR3 coding sequence is TGTGCCAGCAACCGACAAGTTGGAAACACCATATATTTT. Translated, it gives CASNRQVGNTIYF. The chain links TRBV28 to TRBJ1-3; D uncertain. V lost 7 bases, J lost 3 bases, and 10 bases lay in between. Germline assignment: CDR1 MDHEN and CDR2 SYDVKM. The length of the CDR3 is 13 residues.

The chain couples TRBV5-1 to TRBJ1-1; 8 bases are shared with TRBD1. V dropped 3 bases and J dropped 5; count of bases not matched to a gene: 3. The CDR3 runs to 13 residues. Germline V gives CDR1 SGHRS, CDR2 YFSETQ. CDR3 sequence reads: CASSSTGETEAFF. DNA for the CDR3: TGCGCCAGCAGCTCGACAGGGGAAACTGAAGCTTTCTTT.

The chain's CDR3 is CASSGRLDWAGELFF. CDR3 DNA: TGTGCCAGCAGCGGGCGACTAGATTGGGCCGGGGAGCTGTTTTTT. The chain combines TRBV4-2 with TRBJ2-2, with a tentative D call TRBD2 (6 bases). The CDR3 sequence is 15 residues long. Germline CDR1 LGHNA, CDR2 YNFKEQ. Deletions cut 5 bases from V and 6 bases from J, with 16 bases between.

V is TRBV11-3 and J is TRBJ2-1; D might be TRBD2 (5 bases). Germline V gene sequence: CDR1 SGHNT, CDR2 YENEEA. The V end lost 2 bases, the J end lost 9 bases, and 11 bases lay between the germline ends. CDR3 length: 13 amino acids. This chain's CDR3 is CASSLFGNVEQFF. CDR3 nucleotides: TGTGCCAGCAGCTTATTCGGGAACGTTGAGCAGTTCTTC. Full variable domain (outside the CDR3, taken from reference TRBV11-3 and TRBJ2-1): EAGVVQSPRYKIIEKKQPVAFWCNPISGHNTLYWYLQNLGQGPELLIRYENEEAVDDSQLPKDRFSAERLKGVDSTLKIQPAELGDSAVYLCASSLFGNVEQFFGPGTRLTVL.

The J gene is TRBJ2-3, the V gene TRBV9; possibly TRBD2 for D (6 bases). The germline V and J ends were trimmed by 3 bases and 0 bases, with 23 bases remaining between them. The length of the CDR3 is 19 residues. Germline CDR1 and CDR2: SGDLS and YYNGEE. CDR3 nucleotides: TGTGCCAGCAGCGGCCTAGCTCACAGTGGGGGGTATAGCACAGATACGCAGTATTTT. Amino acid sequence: CASSGLAHSGGYSTDTQYF.

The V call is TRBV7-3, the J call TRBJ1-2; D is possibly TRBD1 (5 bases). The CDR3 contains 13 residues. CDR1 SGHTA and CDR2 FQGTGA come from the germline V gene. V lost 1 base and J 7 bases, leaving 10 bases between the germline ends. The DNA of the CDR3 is TGTGCCAGCAGCTTAAGTGTTCAGGGTGGCTACACCTTC. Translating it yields CASSLSVQGGYTF. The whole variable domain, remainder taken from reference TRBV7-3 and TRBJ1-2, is GAGVSQTPSNKVTEKGKYVELRCDPISGHTALYWYRQSLGQGPEFLIYFQGTGAADDSGLPNDRFFAVRPEGSVSTLKIQRTERGDSAVYLCASSLSVQGGYTFGSGTRLTVV.

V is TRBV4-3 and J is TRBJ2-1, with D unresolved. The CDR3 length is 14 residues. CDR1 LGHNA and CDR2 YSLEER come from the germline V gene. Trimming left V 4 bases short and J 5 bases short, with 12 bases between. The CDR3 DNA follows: TGCGCCAGCAGCCTCGGTGAGCGAGACAATGAGCAGTTCTTC. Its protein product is CASSLGERDNEQFF.